These 10 T cell receptor beta chains came from one sample sequenced in a study of blood T cell repertoires in COVID-19. Profiling relied on immunoSEQ multiplex PCR, and the TCRdb table lists in-frame clones only, not all of them. The sample includes approximately 70,000 clones, under 95% of them seen just once. Sequencing was done on a sample of peripheral blood. These receptors all come from a woman aged 55-70 years with active COVID-19.

The chain recombines TRBV18 with TRBJ2-7; 10 nucleotides match TRBD2. V dropped 3 bases and J dropped 2; count of bases not matched to a gene: 7. Germline V lookup: CDR1 KGHSH, CDR2 LQKENI. The CDR3 has 16 residues. The CDR3 DNA reads as TGTGCCAGCTCACCGCTTAGGACTAGCGGACCCTACGAGCAGTACTTC. It is translated as CASSPLRTSGPYEQYF.

The V and J genes are TRBV27 and TRBJ2-1; 8 positions match TRBD1. V lost 5 bases to trimming and J lost 3 bases; unmatched junction nucleotides: 9. This CDR3 contains 16 residues. The V gene's germline CDR1 is MNHEY and CDR2 SMNVEV (reference sequence). CDR3 loop: CASSPPSGGSYNEQFF. The CDR3 DNA reads TGTGCCAGCAGTCCTCCCTCAGGGGGCAGCTACAATGAGCAGTTCTTC.

The genes are TRBV4-1 and TRBJ1-4; 7 bases line up with TRBD1. Germline CDR1 MGHRA, CDR2 YSYEKL. Losses at the gene ends were 4 bases for V and 4 bases for J; bases not matched to a gene: 6. The CDR3 covers 15 residues. CDR3 sequence reads: CASSRPGGFNEKLFF. The DNA for the CDR3 is TGCGCCAGCAGCCGACCAGGGGGTTTTAATGAAAAACTGTTTTTT.

This chain connects TRBV30 to TRBJ1-2, with D tentatively TRBD1 (5 bases). The CDR3 contains 14 residues. Trimming left V 0 bases short and J 3 bases short, with 11 bases between. Germline values: CDR1 GTSNPN, CDR2 SVGIG (reference sequence). The CDR3 loop reads CAWSVLGGHYGYTF. DNA for the CDR3: TGTGCCTGGAGTGTACTGGGGGGACACTATGGCTACACCTTC. The variable domain in full, completed from reference TRBV30 and TRBJ1-2, reads SQTIHQWPATLVQPVGSPLSLECTVEGTSNPNLYWYRQAAGRGLQLLFYSVGIGQISSEVPQNLSASRPQDRQFILSSKKLLLSDSGFYLCAWSVLGGHYGYTFGSGTRLTVV.

The chain couples TRBV12-3 or TRBV12-4 to TRBJ1-2; 9 bases are shared with TRBD1. The CDR3 runs to 13 residues. V dropped 5 bases and J dropped 6; count of bases not matched to a gene: 4. The chain's CDR3 is CASSVQGAHGYTF. The CDR3 bases are TGTGCCAGCAGTGTACAGGGGGCTCATGGCTACACCTTC.

This clone was observed once. The rearrangement uses TRBV4-1 and TRBJ1-2; no definite D call. Deletions cut 1 base from V and 6 bases from J, with 21 bases between. CDR1 MGHRA and CDR2 YSYEKL come from the germline V gene. The CDR3 is 17 amino acids. CDR3 DNA sequence: TGCGCCAGCAGCCAAGTAGGGTGGGGAGCCCGTGTGAATGGCTACACCTTC. Encoded protein: CASSQVGWGARVNGYTF.

The chain couples TRBV4-1 to TRBJ2-7; 14 bases are shared with TRBD2. Germline trimming cut 1 base from V and 2 bases from J; bases unmatched to any gene: 1. Germline values: CDR1 MGHRA, CDR2 YSYEKL. The CDR3 is made up of 16 amino acids. The chain's CDR3 is CASSQGLAGGTYEQYF. The CDR3 bases are TGCGCCAGCAGCCAAGGACTAGCGGGAGGGACCTACGAGCAGTACTTC.

The rearrangement joins TRBV27 to TRBJ1-6; possible D gene TRBD1, 6 bases. The CDR3 totals 15 residues. CDR1 MNHEY and CDR2 SMNVEV come from the germline V gene (reference sequence). V was pared by 4 bases and J by 10 bases, with 17 bases between. The CDR3 region has the DNA TGTGCCAGCAGTTCCCAGACAGGCCTTCGGTCACCCCTCCACTTT. Translation: CASSSQTGLRSPLHF.

The V and J genes are TRBV5-4 and TRBJ2-1; 10 bases are a match to TRBD1. The V segment lost 4 bases and the J segment 6 bases; nucleotides outside the gene matches: 10. Germline V gene data show CDR1 as SGHNT and CDR2 as YYREEE (reference sequence). The CDR3 is made up of 16 amino acids. The CDR3, as DNA: TGTGCCAGCAGCCTACCTGACAGGGGGCGGCGCAATGAGCAGTTCTTC. This codes for CASSLPDRGRRNEQFF.

This chain joins TRBV4-2 and TRBJ2-3; 10 bases map to TRBD2. Germline V CDR1 and CDR2: LGHNA, YNFKEQ. V was pared by 3 bases and J by 1 base, with 13 bases of the junction left unmatched. This CDR3 is 19 amino acids long. CDR3 nucleotides: TGTGCCAGCAGCCACCACCACACAAGCGGGAGGGCGGGCACAGATACGCAGTATTTT. This sequence encodes CASSHHHTSGRAGTDTQYF.